The clone carrying this TCR beta chain appeared once. The table came from immunoSEQ multiplex PCR; TCRdb's copy has only in-frame clones and leaves some out. The profile shows 110,000 or so clones, more than 75% of them singletons. This sample was taken from a study of blood T cell repertoires in COVID-19. J lost 2 bases, V lost 1 base, and 3 bases had no gene match. Germline lookup yields CDR1 GTSNPN and CDR2 SVGIG (reference sequence). The CDR3 extends over 14 amino acids. Sequenced input: peripheral blood. The rearrangement uses TRBV30 and TRBJ1-2, with 8 bases that match TRBD1. This receptor was taken from a man aged 35-49 years with acute or convalescent COVID-19. Written as DNA, the CDR3 is TGTGCCTGGAGTGGACAGGGGCGAAACTATGGCTACACCTTC. It is translated as CAWSGQGRNYGYTF.